The present T cell receptor (beta chain) was sequenced within a study of T cells after yellow fever vaccination. Study as a whole: SMART-Seq v4 Ultra Low Input handled preparation of low-cell-number fractions. Overall study findings and caveats: Boosting was followed by the reappearance of most primary-vaccination clones (96% CD4, under 90% CD8). Highly abundant clonotypes carried over from the bulk population could end up in FACS-sorted repertoires as contaminants.

As for this clonotype: What it binds is not known.

The CDR3 covers 14 residues. Trimming took off 4 bases at V and 0 bases at J, with 7 bases between the two ends. Germline assignment: CDR1 SGHVS and CDR2 FQNEAQ. Production of TCR cDNA was by 5'RACE template switching, which also added a universal primer site and UMIs. In TCRdb, the 5' RACE reads were re-called with MiXCR into one record per CDR3 protein. Here the sample spans fewer than 90,000 distinct CDR3 sequences, roughly 7.4% being singletons. The TCR sequence derives from a young man who received the YFV17D yellow fever vaccine. The chain employs TRBV7-8 and TRBJ1-5; D gene unclear. This material consisted of CD8+ T cells sorted from PBMCs, taken around 5 days after the first yellow fever vaccination. The CDR3 region has the DNA TGTGCCAGCAGCTCGGGAGGTAGCAATCAGCCCCAGCATTTT. It is translated as CASSSGGSNQPQHF. The full variable domain, completed using reference TRBV7-8 and TRBJ1-5, is GAGVSQSPRYKVAKRGQDVALRCDPISGHVSLFWYQQALGQGPEFLTYFQNEAQLDKSGLPSDRFFAERPEGSVSTLKIQRTQQEDSAVYLCASSSGGSNQPQHFGDGTRLSIL.